The present T cell receptor (beta chain) was sequenced within a study of blood T cell repertoires in COVID-19. Study summary: The United States, Italy and Spain provided the acute and convalescent COVID-19 samples.

Looked up from germline, CDR1 is SEHNR and CDR2 is FQNEAQ (reference sequence). With 9 bases removed from V and 4 bases from J, the gap between germline ends came to 11 bases. The CDR3 is 12 residues long. The protocol was immunoSEQ multiplex PCR, while the TCRdb copy is restricted to in-frame clones and leaves out a portion. The repertoire consists of more than 60,000 clones, with around 89% occurring once and the leading ten covering 10%. The age range of participants was 18 to 89 years, with residence in about two dozen US areas. Participants reported their clinical history, and cohort assignment relied on those reports. All recovered Cohort 3 donors got two negative PCRs, got clearance, or saw symptom resolution.

The sequencing sample was made of PBMCs or T cells enriched from blood (not recorded which). The rearrangement joins TRBV7-9 to TRBJ2-3, with D perhaps matching TRBD1 (5 bases). The receptor's source is a woman aged 40 to 49 who had recovered from COVID-19. CDR3 sequence: CASEQGADTQYF. DNA for the CDR3: TGTGCCAGTGAGCAGGGCGCAGATACGCAGTATTTT.